The 9 T cell receptor beta chains listed next were all sequenced from one sample in a study of human T cells and chemical hapten exposure. TCRdb called the RACE reads again in MiXCR, with one record for every CDR3 protein. The sample yields some 120,000 distinct CDR3 sequences, more than 7.5% seen once. Time point of the sample: healthy volunteer bleed at 2 weeks. The study extracted total RNA from unfractionated whole blood. The sequenced material came from whole blood. The receptors were gathered from a male donor in good health. Some clones in this sample may be carry-over from other donors' samples.

The DNA of the CDR3 is TGTGCCAGTAGGAGACAGGCCTCGAGGACCGGGGAGCTGTTTTTT. Its translation is CASRRQASRTGELFF. This sequence joins TRBV19 and TRBJ2-2; D is perhaps TRBD1 (6 bases). V shed 6 bases and J shed 5 bases, with 16 bases lying between them. Germline V gene sequence: CDR1 LNHDA, CDR2 SQIVND (reference sequence). The CDR3 totals 15 residues.

The chain employs TRBV12-3 or TRBV12-4 and TRBJ1-1; 9 positions match TRBD1. This CDR3 has 14 residues. V dropped 4 bases and J dropped 4; count of bases not matched to a gene: 4. The CDR3 DNA sequence: TGTGCCAGCAGTTCGACAGGGGGATCCACTGAAGCTTTCTTT. It codes for CASSSTGGSTEAFF.

This clonotype was recorded a few times. The chain recombines TRBV9 with TRBJ2-3; 12 bases align to TRBD2. Germline-derived CDR1 and CDR2 are SGDLS and YYNGEE. V trimming: 2 bases; J trimming: 10 bases; junction bases outside the gene matches: 8. The CDR3 loop spans 15 amino acids. CDR3 sequence: CASSVGSSGRAAQYF. The CDR3, as DNA: TGTGCCAGCAGCGTTGGTTCTAGCGGGAGGGCTGCGCAGTATTTT.

V and J are TRBV24-1 and TRBJ1-5, with D perhaps matching TRBD1 (6 bases). The CDR3 is made up of 13 amino acids. Germline V gives CDR1 KGHDR, CDR2 SFDVKD. Trimming stripped 2 bases from V and 11 bases from J, with 12 bases between. The CDR3, as DNA: TGTGCCACCAGTGATTCTCGGGGGGACACCCAGCATTTT. As protein: CATSDSRGDTQHF.

This clonotype occurred many times. The chain joins TRBV19 to TRBJ2-2, with 12 bases matching TRBD2. Per germline, CDR1 LNHDA and CDR2 SQIVND (reference sequence). The CDR3 covers 16 residues. V lost 5 bases and J lost 4; bases outside the gene matches: 5. For the CDR3, the DNA is TGTGCCAGTAGTTTCCCTAGCGGGAGGGGCACCGGGGAGCTGTTTTTT. Protein sequence: CASSFPSGRGTGELFF.

This clonotype was observed a handful of times. This chain links TRBV4-1 with TRBJ1-1; perhaps TRBD1 as D (5 bases). Deletions cut 0 bases from V and 1 base from J, with 12 bases between. The CDR3 runs 16 residues. Germline V gives CDR1 MGHRA, CDR2 YSYEKL. The CDR3 nucleotides read TGCGCCAGCAGCCAAGAGGGGGGGGTCGGGAACACTGAAGCTTTCTTT. Translating it yields CASSQEGGVGNTEAFF.

This clonotype was found a few times. V and J are TRBV6-5 and TRBJ2-1; D is ambiguous. V gave up 0 bases and J gave up 0 bases, with 12 bases separating them. CDR3 length: 17 amino acids. Germline V gene data show CDR1 as MNHEY and CDR2 as SVGAGI. CDR3 sequence reads: CASSYSATADSYNEQFF. The CDR3 coding sequence is TGTGCCAGCAGTTACTCGGCTACAGCCGACTCCTACAATGAGCAGTTCTTC.

This chain joins TRBV14 and TRBJ2-1; D gene ambiguous. This CDR3 contains 14 residues. The V gene lost 4 bases and the J gene lost 9 bases, with 16 bases spanning the gap. Germline values: CDR1 SGHDN, CDR2 FVKESK. The CDR3 DNA is TGTGCCAGCAGCCGAACCGAGGTTACTTTTGAGCAGTTCTTC. Translated, it gives CASSRTEVTFEQFF. The variable domain in full, with the rest retrieved from reference TRBV14 and TRBJ2-1, is EAGVTQFPSHSVIEKGQTVTLRCDPISGHDNLYWYRRVMGKEIKFLLHFVKESKQDESGMPNNRFLAERTGGTYSTLKVQPAELEDSGVYFCASSRTEVTFEQFFGPGTRLTVL.

This clonotype was picked up many times. The rearrangement uses TRBV12-3 or TRBV12-4 and TRBJ2-2, with TRBD2 matching 11 bases. The CDR3 is 16 residues long. Unmatched junction bases numbered 4, after V lost 6 bases and J lost 1 base. The CDR3 is CASRAGLAGNTGELFF. CDR3 DNA: TGTGCCAGCAGGGCTGGACTAGCGGGGAACACCGGGGAGCTGTTTTTT.